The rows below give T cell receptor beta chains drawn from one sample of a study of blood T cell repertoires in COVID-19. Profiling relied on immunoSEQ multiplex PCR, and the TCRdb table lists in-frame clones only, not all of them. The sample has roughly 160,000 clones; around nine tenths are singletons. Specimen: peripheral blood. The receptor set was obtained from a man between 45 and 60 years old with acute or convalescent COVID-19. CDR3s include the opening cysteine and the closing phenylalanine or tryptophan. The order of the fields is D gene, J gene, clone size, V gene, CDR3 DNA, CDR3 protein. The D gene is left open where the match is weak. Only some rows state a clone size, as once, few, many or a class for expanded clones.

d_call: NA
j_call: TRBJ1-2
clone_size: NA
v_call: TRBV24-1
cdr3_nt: TGTGCCACCAGTGACCGGATGGGCAGGCTGGGCTACACCTTC
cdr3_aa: CATSDRMGRLGYTF

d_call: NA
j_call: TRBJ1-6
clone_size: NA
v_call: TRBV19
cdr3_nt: TGTGCCAGTAGTATGACCCACTTGGCGGGGTGGGTGGATTCACCCCTCCACTTT
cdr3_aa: CASSMTHLAGWVDSPLHF

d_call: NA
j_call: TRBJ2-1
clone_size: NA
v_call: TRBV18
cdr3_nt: TGTGCCAGCTCACTGGACTTCACGGTCTCCTACAATGAGCAGTTCTTC
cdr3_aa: CASSLDFTVSYNEQFF

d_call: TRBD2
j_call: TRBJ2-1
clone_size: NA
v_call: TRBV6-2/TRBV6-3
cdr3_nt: TGTGCCAGCAGCCCTGAGACTAGCGGGAGATCCGATGAGCAGTTCTTC
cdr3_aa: CASSPETSGRSDEQFF

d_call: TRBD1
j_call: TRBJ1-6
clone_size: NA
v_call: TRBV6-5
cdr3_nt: TGTGCCAGCAAACAACGACAGGGGAACGATTCACCCCTCCACTTT
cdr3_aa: CASKQRQGNDSPLHF

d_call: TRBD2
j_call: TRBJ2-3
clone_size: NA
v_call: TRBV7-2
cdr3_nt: TGTGCCAGCAGCCCGGGACTAGCGGGAGGGCCAACAGATACGCAGTATTTT
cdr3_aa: CASSPGLAGGPTDTQYF

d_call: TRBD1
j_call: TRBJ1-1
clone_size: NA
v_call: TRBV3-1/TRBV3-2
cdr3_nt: TGTGCCAGCAGACCCGGACAGGGGGAAGCTTTCTTT
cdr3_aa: CASRPGQGEAFF

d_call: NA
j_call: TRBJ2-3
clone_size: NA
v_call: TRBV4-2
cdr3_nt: TGTGCCAGCAGCCACGGACAGAGCACAGATACGCAGTATTTT
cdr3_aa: CASSHGQSTDTQYF

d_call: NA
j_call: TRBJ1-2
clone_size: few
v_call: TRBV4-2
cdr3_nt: TGTGCCAGCAGCTCCTCGGCGGGGGACTATGGCTACACCTTC
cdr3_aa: CASSSSAGDYGYTF

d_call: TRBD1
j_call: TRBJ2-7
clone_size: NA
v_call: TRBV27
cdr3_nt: TGTGCCAGCAGTTTTAACGCCGGGACAGGGAGCTACGAGCAGTACTTC
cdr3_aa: CASSFNAGTGSYEQYF

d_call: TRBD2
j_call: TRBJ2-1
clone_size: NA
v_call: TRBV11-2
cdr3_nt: TGTGCCAGCAGCTCGACGGCGGGGGGGCCGAATGAGCAGTTCTTC
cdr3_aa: CASSSTAGGPNEQFF

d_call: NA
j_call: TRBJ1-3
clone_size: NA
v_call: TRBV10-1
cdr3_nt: TGCGCCAGTCAACAGGATTCGGTGAGAAACACCATATATTTT
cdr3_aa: CASQQDSVRNTIYF

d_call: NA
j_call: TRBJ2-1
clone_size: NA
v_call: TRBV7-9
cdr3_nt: TGTGCCAGCAGCTATATTGGGGAGGCTATTGATGAGCAGTTCTTC
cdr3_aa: CASSYIGEAIDEQFF